This T cell receptor beta chain was observed in a study of T-cell memory formation after mild COVID-19. Overall study results and limits: CD4+ bias marked clones expanding day 15 to 37, unlike balanced contracting clones. Confirmation of SARS-CoV-2 specificity was lacking for second-wave clones peaking day 37. Contracting CD4+ clones lay largely in CM and EM, with CD8+ ones residing in EMRA. The study detected some responding clones in pre-infection memory, suggesting cross-reactive memory joined.

The length of the CDR3 is 16 residues. Germline values: CDR1 SGHRS, CDR2 YFSETQ. In this sample, this clonotype turned up a few times. What it binds is unknown. A read error may produce the germline difference seen at one junction end. MiXCR, run by TCRdb on the 5' RACE reads, gives a single entry per CDR3 protein. The sample contains under 250,000 distinct CDR3 sequences, approximately 10% of which appear only once. The sequence derives from a man in his late teens or twenties who had mild COVID-19 (a few samples of this study predate the infection). Cell type and time point are not known. The sequenced sample consisted of PBMCs or a T cell subset sorted from them (not recorded which). The chain uses TRBV5-1 and TRBJ2-3; D is possibly TRBD2 (7 bases). The CDR3 DNA reads TGCGCCAGCAGCTTGGTGGTAAGGGGGGGCACCGATACGCAGTATTTT. Protein product: CASSLVVRGGTDTQYF.